Listed below are T cell receptor beta chains from one sample, sequenced in a study of blood T cell repertoires in COVID-19. Some clones are missing from TCRdb's copy, which holds only in-frame ones; the method was immunoSEQ multiplex PCR. The top ten hold just under 10% of the sample, which has about 70,000 clones, over 75% seen once. Sequencing was done on a sample of peripheral blood. These receptors all stem from a human donor in a cohort sampled during active COVID-19. CDR3s include the opening cysteine and the closing phenylalanine or tryptophan. The order of the fields is CDR3 length, D gene, clone size, V gene, J gene, CDR3 protein, CDR3 DNA. A D gene is named only where the DNA matches it firmly. Some rows mark clone size as missing; the rest say once, few, many or name a class of expanded clone.

13	TRBD2	-	TRBV6-5	TRBJ2-1	CASKLAGGNEQFF	TGTGCCAGCAAACTAGCGGGGGGCAATGAGCAGTTCTTC
16	TRBD2	-	TRBV7-3	TRBJ2-1	CASSLVGSGGQNEQFF	TGTGCCAGCAGCTTAGTTGGTAGCGGGGGTCAAAATGAGCAGTTCTTC
15	-	few	TRBV7-9	TRBJ1-1	CASSLARGENTEAFF	TGTGCCAGCAGCTTAGCGCGCGGGGAGAACACTGAAGCTTTCTTT
15	TRBD2	few	TRBV2	TRBJ2-1	CASRGGRGVYNEQFF	TGTGCCAGCAGGGGAGGACGGGGGGTCTACAATGAGCAGTTCTTC
15	-	-	TRBV23-1	TRBJ1-2	CASRRGDNRAYGYTF	TGCGCCAGCAGAAGAGGGGACAATCGCGCCTATGGCTACACCTTC
17	TRBD1	-	TRBV3-1/TRBV3-2	TRBJ2-2	CASSPCPGQGNTGELFF	TGTGCCAGCAGCCCCTGCCCGGGACAGGGGAACACCGGGGAGCTGTTTTTT
16	-	-	TRBV30	TRBJ2-1	CAWSVEGGGRLGEQFF	TGTGCCTGGAGTGTAGAGGGCGGGGGCCGCCTTGGTGAGCAGTTCTTC
13	-	-	TRBV5-6	TRBJ2-7	CASSVYNSYEQYF	TGTGCCAGCAGCGTATACAACTCCTACGAGCAGTACTTC
13	-	-	TRBV7-3	TRBJ2-1	CASSLRSGNEQFF	TGTGCCAGCAGCTTAAGATCCGGTAATGAGCAGTTCTTC
14	TRBD1	-	TRBV19	TRBJ2-7	CASKVRTGVHEQYF	TGTGCCAGTAAAGTCAGGACAGGGGTCCACGAGCAGTACTTC
14	TRBD1	-	TRBV10-1	TRBJ1-1	CASSLGQGSTEAFF	TGCGCCAGCAGTCTAGGACAGGGCTCCACTGAAGCTTTCTTT
14	TRBD1	-	TRBV29-1	TRBJ1-1	CSVENRGRDTEAFF	TGCAGCGTTGAAAACAGGGGGCGGGACACTGAAGCTTTCTTT
15	TRBD1	-	TRBV24-1	TRBJ2-3	CATSGTGSLTDTQYF	TGTGCCACCAGTGGGACAGGGTCCCTGACAGATACGCAGTATTTT
16	-	once	TRBV19	TRBJ2-7	CASSIGKGDSTYEQYF	TGTGCCAGTAGTATAGGGAAGGGGGATTCAACCTACGAGCAGTACTTC
13	TRBD1	-	TRBV29-1	TRBJ2-7	CSVGETGLHEQYF	TGCAGCGTTGGAGAGACAGGGCTGCACGAGCAGTACTTC
15	TRBD1	-	TRBV5-1	TRBJ1-2	CASSLTGGTMFRYTF	TGCGCCAGCAGCTTAACAGGGGGTACGATGTTTCGCTACACCTTC
14	TRBD1	-	TRBV5-6	TRBJ1-6	CASSRTGSGSPLHF	TGTGCCAGCAGCCGGACAGGGTCAGGTTCACCCCTCCACTTT
15	-	-	TRBV5-1	TRBJ2-1	CASSFEDSSYNEQFF	TGCGCCAGCAGCTTTGAAGACAGCTCCTACAATGAGCAGTTCTTC
15	TRBD1	-	TRBV7-9	TRBJ2-7	CASSSGRQGTYEQYF	TGTGCCAGCAGCTCGGGACGACAGGGTACCTACGAGCAGTACTTC